Presented here are 19 T cell receptor beta chains from one specimen sequenced in a study of T-cell reconstitution after alpha-beta-depleted transplantation in children. Unique molecular identifiers were used in preparing the TCRbeta library. TCRdb processed the PCR reads anew with MiXCR; each CDR3 protein has one entry. The sample includes about 980,000 distinct CDR3 sequences, about 29% of them seen just once. The specimen comprised PBMCs, mostly from graft donor cells, sampled 360 days after TCRalphabeta/CD19-depleted stem cell transplant. These receptors were collected from a boy younger than two who had a stem cell transplant for SCID, so the T cells may come from the graft donor.

This clonotype was observed a handful of times. The J gene is TRBJ2-5, the V gene TRBV15, with 7 bases that match TRBD1. The CDR3 consists of 16 residues. Germline assignment: CDR1 LNHNV and CDR2 YYDKDF (reference sequence). J gave up 1 base and V 1 base, and 6 bases lay outside the gene matches. CDR3 sequence: CATSRGDTGAQETQYF. The CDR3 DNA reads as TGTGCCACCAGCAGAGGGGACACAGGGGCCCAAGAGACCCAGTACTTC.

The chain combines TRBV10-3 with TRBJ2-7; D is perhaps TRBD2 (6 bases). Germline V gives CDR1 ENHRY, CDR2 SYGVKD. The CDR3 loop spans 11 amino acids. V lost 5 bases, J lost 4 bases, and 6 bases lay in between. The CDR3 region has the DNA TGTGCCATCAGTCGGGAGTACGAGCAGTACTTC. As protein: CAISREYEQYF.

This clonotype has ten or more counts. The rearrangement links TRBV4-3 to TRBJ2-3, with D hard to call. Trimming pared 2 bases from V and 0 bases from J, leaving 9 bases between. Per germline, CDR1 LGHNA and CDR2 YSLEER. CDR3 length: 15 amino acids. The CDR3 DNA follows: TGCGCCAGCAGCCAAATATGGGGTAGCACAGATACGCAGTATTTT. Protein product: CASSQIWGSTDTQYF.

The chain recombines TRBV5-1 with TRBJ2-1; D remains unclear. CDR1 is SGHRS and CDR2 is YFSETQ in the germline V gene. The length of the CDR3 is 14 residues. V was cut by 0 bases and J by 7 bases, with 11 bases left in between. The CDR3, as DNA: TGCGCCAGCAGCTTGGCCAGAATAACGAATGAGCAGTTCTTC. Translation: CASSLARITNEQFF.

In its sample, this clonotype was seen a few times. The chain joins TRBV5-5 to TRBJ2-7; 7 nucleotides agree with TRBD1. CDR1 and CDR2 (germline): SGHKS, YYEKEE (reference sequence). V was pared by 4 bases and J by 2 bases, with 6 bases of the junction left unmatched. CDR3 length: 14 residues. The CDR3 loop is CASSRRQGPYEQYF. CDR3 nucleotide sequence: TGTGCCAGCAGCCGTAGACAGGGCCCCTACGAGCAGTACTTC.

This clonotype came up a few times. The chain is built from TRBV28 and TRBJ2-3, with unresolved D. V was shortened by 6 bases and J by 0 bases, with 10 bases between the two germline ends. Germline V gene data show CDR1 as MDHEN and CDR2 as SYDVKM. The CDR3 has 14 amino acids. The CDR3, as DNA: TGTGCCAGCAGCCTCACCAAAAGCACAGATACGCAGTATTTT. It codes for CASSLTKSTDTQYF.

The chain has TRBV5-1 and TRBJ2-1; D perhaps matches TRBD2 (6 bases). The ends were cut back, 6 bases at V and 6 bases at J, with 19 bases in the middle. CDR1 is SGHRS, CDR2 YFSETQ, per germline. The CDR3 contains 15 residues. CDR3 loop: CASTKGGGVTNEQFF. The CDR3 region has the DNA TGCGCCAGCACCAAGGGTGGCGGGGTGACCAATGAGCAGTTCTTC. Complete variable domain (other parts from reference TRBV5-1 and TRBJ2-1): KAGVTQTPRYLIKTRGQQVTLSCSPISGHRSVSWYQQTPGQGLQFLFEYFSETQRNKGNFPGRFSGRQFSNSRSEMNVSTLELGDSALYLCASTKGGGVTNEQFFGPGTRLTVL.

This clonotype was seen more than once but under ten times. The CDR3 loop is CASSEPGQGSYGYTF. The CDR3 nucleotides read TGTGCCAGCAGTGAACCGGGACAGGGGAGCTATGGCTACACCTTC. The chain uses TRBV12-3 or TRBV12-4 and TRBJ1-2, with 10 bases aligning to TRBD1. CDR3 length equals 15 residues. V lost 5 bases and J lost 4; bases outside the gene matches: 7.

The chain has TRBV5-1 and TRBJ1-4; no reliable D call. V dropped 2 bases and J dropped 8 bases, with 16 bases sitting between them. Per the germline V gene, CDR1 is SGHRS and CDR2 is YFSETQ. The CDR3 has 15 residues. In DNA, the CDR3 is TGCGCCAGCAGCTTACGAGACCCCGAGGGCGAAAAACTGTTTTTT. It translates to CASSLRDPEGEKLFF.

The V and J genes are TRBV5-1 and TRBJ1-4; 7 nucleotides line up with TRBD1. This CDR3 is built from 16 residues. The germline V gene encodes CDR1 SGHRS and CDR2 YFSETQ. V was clipped by 1 base and J by 8 bases; unmatched bases: 11. This chain's CDR3 is CASSLNPGTVREKLFF. The CDR3 region has the DNA TGCGCCAGCAGCTTGAACCCCGGGACAGTGCGCGAAAAACTGTTTTTT.

The V and J genes are TRBV6-1 and TRBJ2-3; the D is unclear. Germline V CDR1 and CDR2: MNHNS, SASEGT. The CDR3 extends over 13 amino acids. V was shortened by 7 bases and J by 3 bases, with 11 bases between the two germline ends. The CDR3 DNA reads as TGTGCCAGCAACCTGGCCGGTACAGATACGCAGTATTTT. It encodes CASNLAGTDTQYF.

This clonotype was recorded many times. The chain couples TRBV5-6 to TRBJ2-3; TRBD2 matches 8 bases. The CDR3 extends over 16 amino acids. Germline CDR1 reads SGHDT; CDR2 reads YYEEEE. V dropped 3 bases and J dropped 4; count of bases not matched to a gene: 10. The CDR3 here is CASSWPTSETPDTQYF. In DNA form, the CDR3 reads TGTGCCAGCAGCTGGCCGACTAGCGAAACCCCAGATACGCAGTATTTT. The full variable domain, completed using reference TRBV5-6 and TRBJ2-3, is DAGVTQSPTHLIKTRGQQVTLRCSPKSGHDTVSWYQQALGQGPQFIFQYYEEEERQRGNFPDRFSGHQFPNYSSELNVNALLLGDSALYLCASSWPTSETPDTQYFGPGTRLTVL.

This clonotype was found a few times. The chain couples TRBV5-1 to TRBJ2-7; weak D call: TRBD2 (7 bases). The germline V gene has CDR1 SGHRS and CDR2 YFSETQ. The ends were cut back, 5 bases at V and 2 bases at J, with 20 bases in the middle. This CDR3 region has 16 residues. The CDR3 bases are TGCGCCAGCAGAAGAGGAGGGGGGGCCGGTCCCTACGAGCAGTACTTC. It specifies CASRRGGGAGPYEQYF.

This clonotype has only a few counts. The rearrangement links TRBV6-2 or TRBV6-3 to TRBJ2-1; TRBD2 agrees at 9 bases. This CDR3 region has 17 residues. The germline V gene has CDR1 MNHEY and CDR2 SVGEGT. Trimming at V came to 3 bases and at J to 3 bases, leaving 9 bases not matched to a gene. In nucleotides, the CDR3 is TGTGCCAGCAGTTATCTTGGCGGGACTAGCCACTACAATGAGCAGTTCTTC. Encoded protein: CASSYLGGTSHYNEQFF.

This clonotype has at least ten counts. The rearrangement uses TRBV10-2 and TRBJ1-2; 8 nucleotides agree with TRBD1. V lost 4 bases and J lost 4; bases outside the gene matches: 8. Germline-derived CDR1 and CDR2 are WSHSY and SAAADI. The CDR3 has 15 amino acids. The CDR3 reads CASSAHGQGGYGYTF. The CDR3 DNA follows: TGCGCCAGCAGTGCCCATGGACAGGGCGGCTATGGCTACACCTTC.

The CDR3 loop reads CASSVLPGQGAHEQYF. The CDR3 DNA is TGCGCCAGCAGCGTTTTACCGGGACAGGGGGCCCACGAGCAGTACTTC. The chain joins TRBV5-1 to TRBJ2-7; 12 bases agree with TRBD1. CDR1 is SGHRS, CDR2 YFSETQ, per germline. The CDR3 is made up of 16 amino acids. The junction had 10 bases not matched to a gene; V was cut back by 4 bases and J by 5 bases.

V and J are TRBV27 and TRBJ2-6, with TRBD1 identical over 8 bases. This CDR3 contains 17 residues. V lost 3 bases and J lost 0; bases outside the gene matches: 4. The V gene's germline CDR1 is MNHEY and CDR2 SMNVEV (reference sequence). The CDR3 is CASSFLGQGSGANVLTF. The CDR3 nucleotides are TGTGCCAGCAGTTTCCTTGGACAGGGCTCTGGGGCCAACGTCCTGACTTTC.

V and J are TRBV28 and TRBJ2-7; 8 bases fit TRBD1. After removal of 6 bases from V and 1 base from J, the junction contained 5 bases not matched to a gene. Germline V lookup: CDR1 MDHEN, CDR2 SYDVKM. The CDR3 length is 14 residues. The CDR3: CASRTHRGSYEQYF. Written as DNA, the CDR3 is TGTGCCAGCAGGACTCACAGGGGGTCCTACGAGCAGTACTTC.

The V and J genes are TRBV10-3 and TRBJ1-6, with D perhaps TRBD1 (5 bases). The germline V gene has CDR1 ENHRY and CDR2 SYGVKD. Trimming stripped 6 bases from V and 4 bases from J, with 13 bases between. The CDR3 contains 15 residues. The CDR3 sequence: CAIRPGGTYNSPLHF. DNA of the CDR3: TGTGCCATCAGGCCGGGGGGGACTTATAATTCACCCCTCCACTTT.